These 11 T cell receptor beta chains were all obtained from the same sample, sequenced in a study. Repertoires were generated with immunoSEQ multiplex PCR, while TCRdb's copy carries only in-frame clones and drops some. The table has 60,000 to 85,000 clones, about 94% seen once. Input material: PBMCs. These receptors were obtained from a man aged 40-55 years with rheumatoid arthritis.

This chain joins TRBV11-2 and TRBJ2-7; 9 bases agree with TRBD1. Germline V lookup: CDR1 SGHAT, CDR2 FQNNGV. This CDR3 region has 17 residues. V shed 4 bases, J shed 5 bases, and the junction held 15 bases outside the gene matches. CDR3 sequence: CASSSLNGDRVVHEQYF. For the CDR3, the DNA is TGTGCCAGCAGCTCGCTTAACGGGGACAGGGTGGTCCACGAGCAGTACTTC.

The chain joins TRBV7-9 to TRBJ1-4; 9 nucleotides align to TRBD1. V was pared by 5 bases and J by 8 bases, with 6 bases of the junction left unmatched. There are 14 residues in the CDR3. The germline V gene encodes CDR1 SEHNR and CDR2 FQNEAQ (reference sequence). The CDR3 loop is CASSRGQGDEKLFF. As DNA, the CDR3 is TGTGCCAGCAGCCGGGGACAGGGTGACGAAAAACTGTTTTTT.

The V gene is TRBV24-1, the J gene TRBJ2-3; tentative D call: TRBD2 (7 bases). This CDR3 is 18 amino acids long. Germline CDR1 and CDR2: KGHDR and SFDVKD. Trimming removed 0 bases from V and 2 bases from J, with 17 bases in between. The CDR3 reads CATSDLYEGGANTDTQYF. The CDR3 nucleotides read TGTGCCACCAGTGATTTGTACGAGGGGGGGGCTAACACAGATACGCAGTATTTT.

This chain connects TRBV18 to TRBJ2-7, with D uncertain. Germline CDR1 KGHSH, CDR2 LQKENI. This CDR3 has 18 amino acids. V dropped 3 bases and J dropped 3 bases, with 24 bases sitting between them. CDR3 coding DNA: TGTGCCAGCTCACCCCGACTTGAGTCCCCTGTCGCTCTCTACGAGCAGTACTTC. This sequence encodes CASSPRLESPVALYEQYF. Looking up the rest from reference TRBV18 and TRBJ2-7 gives the full variable domain: NAGVMQNPRHLVRRRGQEARLRCSPMKGHSHVYWYRQLPEEGLKFMVYLQKENIIDESGMPKERFSAEFPKEGPSILRIQQVVRGDSAAYFCASSPRLESPVALYEQYFGPGTRLTVT.

The rearrangement joins TRBV29-1 to TRBJ1-4, with a possible D match to TRBD1 (5 bases). Germline V lookup: CDR1 SQVTM, CDR2 ANQGSEA. This CDR3 contains 11 residues. V lost 4 bases, J lost 7 bases, and 7 bases lay in between. CDR3 nucleotide sequence: TGCAGCGTTGTAGGGACTGAAAAACTGTTTTTT. This encodes CSVVGTEKLFF.

V gene TRBV30 combines with J gene TRBJ2-1; 10 bases are a match to TRBD1. CDR1 is GTSNPN, CDR2 SVGIG, per germline (reference sequence). V lost 4 bases and J lost 2; bases outside the gene matches: 5. The CDR3 consists of 15 residues. This chain's CDR3 is CAWTWDRGPYNEQFF. The CDR3, as DNA: TGTGCCTGGACTTGGGACAGGGGTCCCTACAATGAGCAGTTCTTC.

CDR3: CASSRDRGPDTQYF. CDR3 coding DNA: TGTGCCAGCAGCCGGGACAGGGGGCCCGATACGCAGTATTTT. This sequence joins TRBV7-6 and TRBJ2-3; 12 bases are a match to TRBD1. The junction had 3 bases not matched to a gene; V was cut back by 5 bases and J by 6 bases. The CDR3 totals 14 residues. Germline V gene lookup returns CDR1 SGHVS and CDR2 FNYEAQ.

The V gene is TRBV18, the J gene TRBJ2-1, with 7 bases identical to TRBD2. Germline values: CDR1 KGHSH, CDR2 LQKENI. Unmatched junction bases numbered 13, after V lost 2 bases and J lost 0 bases. This CDR3 spans 19 amino acids. CDR3 loop: CASSPIRGESGSSYNEQFF. The CDR3 DNA reads as TGTGCCAGCTCACCAATACGGGGGGAAAGCGGTAGCTCCTACAATGAGCAGTTCTTC.

The V and J genes are TRBV27 and TRBJ2-7, with D perhaps TRBD2 (6 bases). Germline V gene sequence: CDR1 MNHEY, CDR2 SMNVEV (reference sequence). Trimming removed 2 bases from V and 0 bases from J, with 8 bases in between. CDR3 size: 14 residues. CDR3 in DNA: TGTGCCAGCAGTTTAGCGGGGAGCTCCTACGAGCAGTACTTC. This gives the protein CASSLAGSSYEQYF.

V usage is TRBV7-6 and J usage is TRBJ2-7; D not certain. The CDR3 extends over 14 amino acids. V was pared by 5 bases and J by 1 base, with 12 bases between. Per germline, CDR1 SGHVS and CDR2 FNYEAQ. CDR3 protein: CASSPEGRSYEQYF. In nucleotides, the CDR3 is TGTGCCAGCAGCCCCGAAGGCCGGTCCTACGAGCAGTACTTC.

The rearrangement links TRBV7-9 to TRBJ2-7; D ambiguous. This CDR3 has 12 amino acids. CDR1 SEHNR and CDR2 FQNEAQ come from the germline V gene (reference sequence). Trimming removed 5 bases at V and 3 bases at J, with 8 bases between. The CDR3 nucleotides read TGTGCCAGCAGCCCTACCGACTACGAGCAGTACTTC. This translates into CASSPTDYEQYF. The full variable domain, rest sourced from reference TRBV7-9 and TRBJ2-7, is DTGVSQNPRHKITKRGQNVTFRCDPISEHNRLYWYRQTLGQGPEFLTYFQNEAQLEKSRLLSDRFSAERPKGSFSTLEIQRTEQGDSAMYLCASSPTDYEQYFGPGTRLTVT.